This T cell receptor (beta chain) was obtained from a study of circulating CD8 cells and anti-PD-1 response in melanoma. Whole-study context: Complete or partial response defined responders; stable or progressive disease, non-responders.

Sorting of live CD3+CD8+TCRalphabeta+ cells by PD-1 and/or TIGIT gave four subsets. General observations from the study: Under 7.5% of TRB clonotypes were shared between subsets at M1.

The QIAseq Immune Repertoire TCR panel built the libraries from around 15 ng of total RNA. TCRdb used MiXCR to reprocess the reads, holding one entry per CDR3 protein. The sample lists some 480 distinct CDR3 sequences; about 12% were seen once. This clonotype is labeled as medium-sized. The antigen is undetermined. V dropped 1 base and J dropped 5 bases, with 21 bases sitting between them. The CDR3 consists of 18 residues. CDR1 and CDR2 from the germline V gene are MNHNS and SASEGT. Sequenced material: CD8+ T cells from PBMCs, taken at baseline or after one month of anti-PD-1 therapy (not recorded which). The J gene is TRBJ2-1, the V gene TRBV6-1; D remains unclear. This clonotype was obtained from a human donor with melanoma. The CDR3 sequence: CASSEDRKILPGNNEQFF. The CDR3 nucleotides read TGTGCCAGCAGTGAAGACAGAAAAATACTTCCCGGTAACAATGAGCAGTTCTTC.